These 23 T cell receptor beta chains were sequenced from one sample in a study of OX40 agonist ivuxolimab in advanced cancers. Data came from immunoSEQ multiplex PCR; TCRdb stores just in-frame clones and leaves some out. The sample lists roughly 23,000 clones, approximately 80% occurring once. Material: CD4+ or CD8+ T cells sorted from blood, obtained in a trial of the OX40 agonist ivuxolimab. Receptors were obtained from an adult with an advanced solid tumor such as melanoma, head and neck, liver or kidney cancer.

J is TRBJ1-2 and V is TRBV19; TRBD1 agrees at 10 bases. The CDR3 has 15 residues. Germline V lookup: CDR1 LNHDA, CDR2 SQIVND (reference sequence). V was pared by 8 bases and J by 4 bases, with 10 bases of the junction left unmatched. The CDR3 is CASLPGQGLLYGYTF. The CDR3 DNA sequence: TGTGCCAGTCTTCCGGGACAGGGGCTTCTCTATGGCTACACCTTC.

The gene calls are TRBV6-1 and TRBJ2-5; 10 bases match TRBD2. There are 15 residues in the CDR3. Germline V lookup: CDR1 MNHNS, CDR2 SASEGT. V was pared by 9 bases and J by 5 bases, with 12 bases of the junction left unmatched. The CDR3 is CARGRASGRIETQYF. The CDR3, as DNA: TGTGCCAGGGGGCGGGCTAGCGGGAGAATTGAGACCCAGTACTTC.

V gene TRBV5-5 combines with J gene TRBJ2-7; 12 bases map to TRBD1. The CDR3 runs 14 residues. Germline CDR1 SGHKS, CDR2 YYEKEE (reference sequence). Unmatched junction bases numbered 7, after V lost 7 bases and J lost 5 bases. The CDR3 DNA follows: TGTGCCAGCGCCATAGGGGACAGGGGGCACGAGCAGTACTTC. Protein: CASAIGDRGHEQYF.

V and J are TRBV5-1 and TRBJ1-2; maybe TRBD1 (5 bases). The CDR3 runs 15 residues. The V gene's germline CDR1 is SGHRS and CDR2 YFSETQ. Deletions cut 4 bases from V and 2 bases from J, with 15 bases between. In DNA, the CDR3 is TGCGCCAGCAGCCTGGCGGGGGGAGGAAACTATGGCTACACCTTC. This sequence encodes CASSLAGGGNYGYTF.

This clone was counted a few times. The V gene is TRBV19, the J gene TRBJ2-2; D possibly corresponds to TRBD1 (5 bases). The germline CDR1 and CDR2 sequences are LNHDA and SQIVND (reference sequence). The germline V and J ends were trimmed by 10 bases and 2 bases, with 14 bases remaining between them. The CDR3 is 14 amino acids. The CDR3 nucleotides are TGTGCCATCAGCTGGACATTAAACACCGGGGAGCTGTTTTTT. This sequence encodes CAISWTLNTGELFF.

The gene calls are TRBV5-5 and TRBJ1-6; 9 bases agree with TRBD1. J was trimmed by 0 bases and V by 4 bases; bases with no gene match: 8. This CDR3 is 18 amino acids long. Germline V CDR1 and CDR2: SGHKS, YYEKEE (reference sequence). In nucleotides, the CDR3 is TGTGCCAGCAGCCGGACAGGGGACGCGAGCTCCTATAATTCACCCCTCCACTTT. This codes for CASSRTGDASSYNSPLHF.

This sequence joins TRBV5-1 and TRBJ2-3; weak D call: TRBD1 (5 bases). The CDR3 is made up of 15 amino acids. The V gene lost 0 bases and the J gene lost 1 base, with 9 bases spanning the gap. Per the germline V gene, CDR1 is SGHRS and CDR2 is YFSETQ. The CDR3, as DNA: TGCGCCAGCAGCTTGGAGACAGTCCGCACAGATACGCAGTATTTT. Translated, it gives CASSLETVRTDTQYF. Full variable domain (rest looked up from reference TRBV5-1 and TRBJ2-3): KAGVTQTPRYLIKTRGQQVTLSCSPISGHRSVSWYQQTPGQGLQFLFEYFSETQRNKGNFPGRFSGRQFSNSRSEMNVSTLELGDSALYLCASSLETVRTDTQYFGPGTRLTVL.

The genes are TRBV9 and TRBJ2-7; tentative D call: TRBD1 (5 bases). Per the germline V gene, CDR1 is SGDLS and CDR2 is YYNGEE. V lost 0 bases and J 6 bases, leaving 7 bases between the germline ends. The CDR3 covers 12 residues. The CDR3 reads CASSVGQGEQYF. The CDR3 DNA reads as TGTGCCAGCAGCGTAGGTCAGGGCGAGCAGTACTTC.

The chain recombines TRBV7-2 with TRBJ1-5, with D unresolved. Trimming took 5 bases from V and 7 from J, leaving 15 bases between them. CDR1 is SGHTA and CDR2 is FQGNSA in the germline V gene. This CDR3 region has 14 residues. The CDR3 sequence is CASSLGEGRQPQHF. The CDR3 nucleotides read TGTGCCAGCAGCCTAGGAGAAGGGCGACAGCCCCAGCATTTT.

The gene calls are TRBV29-1 and TRBJ2-2; TRBD1 matches at 8 bases. This CDR3 is 15 amino acids long. Germline trimming cut 3 bases from V and 1 base from J; bases unmatched to any gene: 4. Germline loops: CDR1 SQVTM, CDR2 ANQGSEA. This CDR3 reads CSVDTGTGNTGELFF. Written as DNA, the CDR3 is TGCAGCGTTGACACCGGGACAGGGAACACCGGGGAGCTGTTTTTT.

This rearrangement joins TRBV27 to TRBJ2-7; TRBD2 aligns across 10 bases. V shed 1 base and J 5 bases; nucleotides not matched to a gene: 2. Germline V gives CDR1 MNHEY, CDR2 SMNVEV (reference sequence). The CDR3 is made up of 14 amino acids. CDR3 residues: CASSLLAGGDEQYF. The CDR3 nucleotides are TGTGCCAGCAGTTTATTAGCGGGGGGTGACGAGCAGTACTTC.

The V gene is TRBV13, the J gene TRBJ2-7; TRBD2 matches at 7 bases. Trimming removed 4 bases from V and 4 bases from J; junction bases left unmatched: 13. This CDR3 has 16 residues. Per the germline V gene, CDR1 is PRHDT and CDR2 is FYEKMQ (reference sequence). CDR3 residues: CASSSLAPGRTYEQYF. In DNA form, the CDR3 reads TGTGCCAGCAGCTCGCTTGCGCCCGGGAGGACATACGAGCAGTACTTC.

V is TRBV27 and J is TRBJ2-1, with 9 bases lining up with TRBD1. CDR3 length: 15 residues. Germline CDR1 and CDR2: MNHEY and SMNVEV (reference sequence). Trimming removed 2 bases from V and 5 bases from J; junction bases left unmatched: 4. The CDR3 is CASSLGTGLHNEQFF. CDR3 nucleotide sequence: TGTGCCAGCAGTTTAGGGACAGGGCTACACAATGAGCAGTTCTTC.

The chain has TRBV5-4 and TRBJ2-7, with a tentative D call TRBD1 (6 bases). The V end lost 2 bases, the J end lost 0 bases, and 6 bases lay between the germline ends. Germline V lookup: CDR1 SGHNT, CDR2 YYREEE (reference sequence). This CDR3 contains 13 residues. Written as DNA, the CDR3 is TGTGCCAGCAGCTTACAGGGCTCCTACGAGCAGTACTTC. Encoded protein: CASSLQGSYEQYF.

The gene calls are TRBV5-1 and TRBJ2-1; 7 bases are a match to TRBD1. The germline gives CDR1 SGHRS, CDR2 YFSETQ. There are 15 residues in the CDR3. Losses at the gene ends were 4 bases for V and 6 bases for J; bases not matched to a gene: 10. The CDR3 DNA is TGCGCCAGCAGCCCGGGACAGACCCTCACCAATGAGCAGTTCTTC. Translating it yields CASSPGQTLTNEQFF.

The chain links TRBV28 to TRBJ2-7; unclear D gene. In germline, CDR1 is MDHEN, CDR2 SYDVKM. This CDR3 comprises 13 residues. V was shortened by 1 base and J by 0 bases, with 4 bases between the two germline ends. The CDR3 protein is CASSLYTSYEQYF. DNA of the CDR3: TGTGCCAGCAGTTTATACACCTCCTACGAGCAGTACTTC.

CDR3 protein: CASSLGTAYEQYF. As DNA, the CDR3 is TGTGCCAGCAGCTTAGGGACAGCCTACGAGCAGTACTTC. V usage is TRBV7-9 and J usage is TRBJ2-7, with D perhaps TRBD1 (6 bases). CDR1 and CDR2 (germline): SEHNR, FQNEAQ (reference sequence). V shed 1 base and J shed 2 bases, with 6 bases lying between them. There are 13 residues in the CDR3.

The chain recombines TRBV4-3 with TRBJ2-3, with 7 bases matching TRBD2. The CDR3 has 16 amino acids. With V trimmed by 6 bases and J by 0 bases, 9 bases remained unmatched. Per germline, CDR1 LGHNA and CDR2 YSLEER. The CDR3 DNA reads as TGCGCCAGCAGTGCATCCAGCGGGGTTAGCACAGATACGCAGTATTTT. This codes for CASSASSGVSTDTQYF.

The genes are TRBV28 and TRBJ2-3; the D gene is possibly TRBD1 (5 bases). V lost 6 bases and J lost 4, with 14 bases in between. The germline gives CDR1 MDHEN, CDR2 SYDVKM. The CDR3 runs 14 residues. Written as DNA, the CDR3 is TGTGCCAGCAGACAGCCAGGGTTCCCAGATACGCAGTATTTT. It translates to CASRQPGFPDTQYF.

The rearrangement uses TRBV6-5 and TRBJ2-7; TRBD2 matches 8 bases. This CDR3 is built from 15 residues. The ends lost 6 bases at V and 0 bases at J; junction bases unmatched: 7. CDR1 is MNHEY, CDR2 SVGAGI, per germline. The CDR3 protein is CASRISGESSYEQYF. The CDR3 DNA reads as TGTGCCAGCAGAATTAGCGGGGAAAGCTCCTACGAGCAGTACTTC.

The rearrangement joins TRBV19 to TRBJ1-2; 8 positions agree with TRBD1. Germline V gene data show CDR1 as LNHDA and CDR2 as SQIVND (reference sequence). CDR3 length: 16 amino acids. V shed 5 bases, J shed 4 bases, and the junction held 12 bases outside the gene matches. The CDR3 nucleotides read TGTGCCAGTAGTCCCGGAACCGGGACAGGCCTCTATGGCTACACCTTC. It is translated as CASSPGTGTGLYGYTF.

The J gene is TRBJ2-7, the V gene TRBV6-5; 7 bases are a match to TRBD1. The CDR3 contains 15 residues. Unmatched junction bases numbered 8, after V lost 3 bases and J lost 3 bases. Germline CDR1 MNHEY, CDR2 SVGAGI. CDR3: CASSYSRGGFYEQYF. The DNA for the CDR3 is TGTGCCAGCAGTTATTCAAGAGGGGGCTTCTACGAGCAGTACTTC.

V and J are TRBV6-6 and TRBJ2-5; 7 nucleotides align to TRBD2. Per the germline V gene, CDR1 is MNHNY and CDR2 is SVGAGI (reference sequence). Unmatched junction bases numbered 4, after V lost 2 bases and J lost 1 base. CDR3 length: 15 residues. CDR3 region: CASSYGGGGQETQYF. In DNA, the CDR3 is TGTGCCAGCAGTTACGGGGGGGGTGGCCAAGAGACCCAGTACTTC.